This T cell receptor (beta chain) is from a study of cytomegalovirus exposure and HLA in healthy donors. The CDR3 runs 16 residues. CDR1 is LGHNA, CDR2 YSLEER, per germline. Trimming took 0 bases from V and 1 from J, leaving 12 bases between them. The protocol was immunoSEQ multiplex PCR, while the TCRdb copy is restricted to in-frame clones and leaves out a portion. The data hold 200,000 to 300,000 clones, with 90% observed a single time. The sequence was collected from a woman aged 30 to 39 in good health and CMV-seronegative. The sequencing input was PBMCs. The chain is built from TRBV4-3 and TRBJ1-2; possibly TRBD1 for D (5 bases). The CDR3 DNA reads as TGCGCCAGCAGCCAAGAGGCCTGGGGCATTAACTATGGCTACACCTTC. Residues: CASSQEAWGINYGYTF.